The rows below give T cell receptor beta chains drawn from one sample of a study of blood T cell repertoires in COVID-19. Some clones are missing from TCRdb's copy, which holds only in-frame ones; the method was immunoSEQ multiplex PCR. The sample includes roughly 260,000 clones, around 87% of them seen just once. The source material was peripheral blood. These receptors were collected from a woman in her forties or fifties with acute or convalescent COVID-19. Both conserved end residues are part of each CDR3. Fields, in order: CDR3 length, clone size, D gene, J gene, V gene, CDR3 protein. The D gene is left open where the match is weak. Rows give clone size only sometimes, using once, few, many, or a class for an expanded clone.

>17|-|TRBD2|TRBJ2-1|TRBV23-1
CASRPLAGAIGNNEQFF
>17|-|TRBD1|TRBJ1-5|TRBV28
CASSPSTGGQFNQPQHF
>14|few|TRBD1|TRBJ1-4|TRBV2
CASSGDRGQEKLFF
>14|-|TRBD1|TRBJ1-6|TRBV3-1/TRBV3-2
CASSLTNRGAPLHF
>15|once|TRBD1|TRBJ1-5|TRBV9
CASSPQGVSNQPQHF
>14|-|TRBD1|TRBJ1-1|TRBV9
CASSPRQGNTEAFF
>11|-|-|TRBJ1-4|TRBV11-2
CASSLGEKLFF
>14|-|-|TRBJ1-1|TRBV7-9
CASTVRALNTEAFF
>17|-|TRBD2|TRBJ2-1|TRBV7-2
CASSTRTSPFSYNEQFF
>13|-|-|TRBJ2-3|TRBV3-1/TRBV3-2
CASGGISTDTQYF
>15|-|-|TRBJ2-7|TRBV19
CATTVSEGAAHEQYF
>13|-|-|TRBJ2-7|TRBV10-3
CALGKVASYEQYF
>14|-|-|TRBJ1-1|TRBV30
CAWSTELYYTEAFF
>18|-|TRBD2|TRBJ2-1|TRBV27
CASSLGSGSGTLNNEQFF
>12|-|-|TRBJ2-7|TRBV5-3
CARSYGEREQYF
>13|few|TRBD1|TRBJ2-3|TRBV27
CASIDRATDTQYF
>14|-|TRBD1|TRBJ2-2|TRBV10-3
CAIAGQAFTGELFF
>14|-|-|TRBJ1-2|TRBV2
CASSEGQEGYGYTF
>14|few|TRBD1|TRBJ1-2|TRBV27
CASSSSRQGYGYTF
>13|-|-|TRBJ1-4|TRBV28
CGSWEARGEKLFF
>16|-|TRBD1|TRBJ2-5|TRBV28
CASSRPGQGARETQYF
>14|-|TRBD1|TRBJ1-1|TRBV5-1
CASSWDRGNTEAFF
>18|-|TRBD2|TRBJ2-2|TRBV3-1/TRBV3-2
CASSQGPREAVNTGELFF
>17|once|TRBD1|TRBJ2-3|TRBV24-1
CATSDFTGTGGTDTQYF
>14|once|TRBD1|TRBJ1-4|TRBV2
CASRRTGGREKLFF
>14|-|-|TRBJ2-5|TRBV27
CASSPVQGRETQYF
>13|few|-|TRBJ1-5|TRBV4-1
CASSHGGTQPQHF
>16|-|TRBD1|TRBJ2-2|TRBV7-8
CASSLRDRANTGELFF
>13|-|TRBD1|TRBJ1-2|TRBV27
CASSRTGNYGYTF
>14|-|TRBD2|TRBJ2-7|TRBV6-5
CASRRLAGVYEQYF
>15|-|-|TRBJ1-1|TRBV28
CASSLSQDSRTEAFF
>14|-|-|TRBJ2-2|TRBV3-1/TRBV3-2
CASSLHGVTGELFF
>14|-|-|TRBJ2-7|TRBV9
CASSVATGETEQYF
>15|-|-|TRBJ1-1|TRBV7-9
CASSSSGTPNTEAFF
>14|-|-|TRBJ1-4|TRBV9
CASSVGGPGEKLFF
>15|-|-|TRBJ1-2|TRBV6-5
CASSYSIVFHYGYTF
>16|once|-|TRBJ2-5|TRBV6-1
CASSEARGLDQETQYF
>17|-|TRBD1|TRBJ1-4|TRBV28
CASRTTGWLETNEKLFF
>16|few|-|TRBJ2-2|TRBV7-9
CASRDYPRANTGELFF
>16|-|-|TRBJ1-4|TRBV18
CASSRSMTEINEKLFF
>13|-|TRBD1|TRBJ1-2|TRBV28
CASSRLQGGGYTF
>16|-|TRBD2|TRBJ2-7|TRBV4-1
CASSQVSLAGAHEQYF